This record covers a single TCR beta chain. The normal lung sample lay at least 3 cm, and maximally far, from the tumour. This sample stems from a study of immune cell composition in non-small cell lung cancer. Assay: immunoSEQ multiplex PCR; the TCRdb copy retains only in-frame clones and omits some. The sample shows over a thousand clones, about 81% of them seen only once. There are 15 residues in the CDR3. Between the trimmed V and J ends, which lost 1 base and 8 bases, there was a span of 12 bases. Per the germline V gene, CDR1 is LGHNA and CDR2 is YSLEER. Sequencing was done on a sample of non-adjacent lung tissue. This TCR was sampled from a human donor with non-small cell lung cancer. This chain connects TRBV4-3 to TRBJ1-6; D unclear. CDR3 amino acids: CASSQGRSRYSPLHF. The CDR3 nucleotides are TGCGCCAGCAGCCAAGGCCGTAGTCGGTATTCACCCCTCCACTTT.